This T cell receptor beta chain derives from a study of blood T cell repertoires in COVID-19. About the study: Sample material is recorded as cDNA or gDNA derived from T cells, B-cell-depleted T cells, or PBMCs.

Per the authors' pipeline: Reference gene primer amplification in the assay estimated nucleated cell counts. The repertoire was sequenced with immunoSEQ multiplex PCR; TCRdb's copy has only in-frame clones and lacks some. Clonal size and the V and J genes are those of that table, whereas D and trimming came from the DNA. This sample has just over 95,000 clones, with just over 90% found just once. Germline CDR1 reads MNHEY; CDR2 reads SVGAGI. CDR3 length: 12 amino acids. The V segment lost 5 bases and the J segment 8 bases; nucleotides outside the gene matches: 2. The sequencing input was peripheral blood. The chain is built from TRBV6-5 and TRBJ2-1, with TRBD1 identical over 8 bases. This sequence originates from a man over 45 with acute or convalescent COVID-19. The DNA for the CDR3 is TGTGCCAGCAGTCGGACAGGGCATGAGCAGTTCTTC. This encodes CASSRTGHEQFF.